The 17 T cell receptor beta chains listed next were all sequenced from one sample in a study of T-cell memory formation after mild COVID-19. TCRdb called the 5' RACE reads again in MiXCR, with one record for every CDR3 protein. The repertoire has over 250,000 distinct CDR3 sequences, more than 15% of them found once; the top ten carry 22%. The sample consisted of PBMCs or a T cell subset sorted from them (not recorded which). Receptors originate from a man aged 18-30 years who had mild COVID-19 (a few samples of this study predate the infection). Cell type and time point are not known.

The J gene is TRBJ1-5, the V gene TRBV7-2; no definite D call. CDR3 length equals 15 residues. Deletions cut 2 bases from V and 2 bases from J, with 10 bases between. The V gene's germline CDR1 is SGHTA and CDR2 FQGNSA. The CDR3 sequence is CASSLWEGRNQPQHF. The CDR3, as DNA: TGTGCCAGCAGCTTATGGGAAGGGCGCAATCAGCCCCAGCATTTT.

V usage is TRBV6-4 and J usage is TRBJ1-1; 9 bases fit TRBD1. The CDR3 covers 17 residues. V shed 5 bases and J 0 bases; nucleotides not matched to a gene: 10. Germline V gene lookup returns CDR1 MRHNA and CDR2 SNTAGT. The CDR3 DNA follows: TGTGCCAGCAGTCCACAGGGGGCGGGCGGCATGAACACTGAAGCTTTCTTT. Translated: CASSPQGAGGMNTEAFF.

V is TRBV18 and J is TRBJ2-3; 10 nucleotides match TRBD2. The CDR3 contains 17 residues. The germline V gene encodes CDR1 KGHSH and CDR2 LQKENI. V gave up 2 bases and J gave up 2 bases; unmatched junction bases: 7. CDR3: CASSPTLAGANTDTQYF. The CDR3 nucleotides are TGTGCCAGCTCACCAACGCTAGCGGGGGCCAACACAGATACGCAGTATTTT.

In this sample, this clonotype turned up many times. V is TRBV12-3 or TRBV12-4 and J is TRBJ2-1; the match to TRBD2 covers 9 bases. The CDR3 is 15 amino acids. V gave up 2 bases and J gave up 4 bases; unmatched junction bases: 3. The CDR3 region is CASSLRLAEYNEQFF. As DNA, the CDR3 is TGTGCCAGCAGTTTACGACTAGCGGAGTACAATGAGCAGTTCTTC.

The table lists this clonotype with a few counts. This CDR3 reads CASSYSGGNSPLHF. The CDR3 nucleotides are TGTGCCAGCAGTTACTCCGGGGGTAATTCACCCCTCCACTTT. This chain connects TRBV6-5 to TRBJ1-6; perhaps TRBD1 as D (5 bases). Trimming cost V 0 bases and J 6 bases, with 6 bases left between them. From germline, CDR1 is MNHEY and CDR2 SVGAGI. This CDR3 has 14 amino acids.

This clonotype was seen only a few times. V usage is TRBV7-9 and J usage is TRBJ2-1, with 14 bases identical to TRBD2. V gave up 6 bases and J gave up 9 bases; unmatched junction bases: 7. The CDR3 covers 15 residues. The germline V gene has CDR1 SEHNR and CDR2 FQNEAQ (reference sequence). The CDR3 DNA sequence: TGTGCCAGCAGTGCCGCGACTAGCGGGGGGGCTGAGCAGTTCTTC. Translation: CASSAATSGGAEQFF.

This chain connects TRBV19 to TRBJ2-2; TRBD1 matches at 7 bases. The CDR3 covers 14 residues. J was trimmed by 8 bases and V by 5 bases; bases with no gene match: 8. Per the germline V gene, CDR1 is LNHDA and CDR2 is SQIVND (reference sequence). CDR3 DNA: TGTGCCAGTAGTCGGGACAGTTCGGTGGGGGAGCTGTTTTTT. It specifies CASSRDSSVGELFF.

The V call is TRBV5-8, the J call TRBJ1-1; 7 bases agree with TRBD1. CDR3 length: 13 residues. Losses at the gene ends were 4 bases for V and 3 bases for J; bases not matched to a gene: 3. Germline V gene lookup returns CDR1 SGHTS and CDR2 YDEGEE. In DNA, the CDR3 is TGTGCCAGCAGCCCCGGGACAGACACTGAAGCTTTCTTT. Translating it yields CASSPGTDTEAFF.

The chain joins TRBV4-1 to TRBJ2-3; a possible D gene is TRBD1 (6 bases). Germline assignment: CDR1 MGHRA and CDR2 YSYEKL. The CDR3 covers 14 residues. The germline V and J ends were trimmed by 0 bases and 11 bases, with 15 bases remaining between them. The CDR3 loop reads CASSQDPRDIRQYF. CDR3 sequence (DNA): TGCGCCAGCAGCCAAGACCCACGGGACATCCGGCAGTATTTT.

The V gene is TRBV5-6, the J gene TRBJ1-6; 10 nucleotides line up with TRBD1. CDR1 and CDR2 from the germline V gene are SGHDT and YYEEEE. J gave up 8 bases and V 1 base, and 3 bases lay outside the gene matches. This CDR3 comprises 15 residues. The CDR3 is CASSLRDRGYSPLHF. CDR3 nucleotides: TGTGCCAGCAGCTTGAGGGACAGGGGTTATTCACCCCTCCACTTT.

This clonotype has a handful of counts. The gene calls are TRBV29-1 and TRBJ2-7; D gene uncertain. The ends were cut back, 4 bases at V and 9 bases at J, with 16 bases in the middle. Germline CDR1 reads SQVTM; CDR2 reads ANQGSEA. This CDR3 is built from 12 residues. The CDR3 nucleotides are TGCAGCGTTGTTGGCCTTTCTCTTGGGCAGTACTTC. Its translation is CSVVGLSLGQYF.

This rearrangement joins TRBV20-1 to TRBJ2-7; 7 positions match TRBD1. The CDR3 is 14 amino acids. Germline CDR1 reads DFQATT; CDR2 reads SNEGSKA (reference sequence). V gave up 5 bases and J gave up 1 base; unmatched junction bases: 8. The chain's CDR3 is CSAGRQGASYEQYF. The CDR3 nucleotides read TGCAGTGCTGGAAGACAGGGAGCGTCCTACGAGCAGTACTTC.

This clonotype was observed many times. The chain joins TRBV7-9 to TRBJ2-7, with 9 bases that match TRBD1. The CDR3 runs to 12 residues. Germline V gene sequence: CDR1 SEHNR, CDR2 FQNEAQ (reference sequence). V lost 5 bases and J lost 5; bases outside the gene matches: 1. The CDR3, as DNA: TGTGCCAGCAGCCGGACAGGGGACGAGCAGTACTTC. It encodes CASSRTGDEQYF.

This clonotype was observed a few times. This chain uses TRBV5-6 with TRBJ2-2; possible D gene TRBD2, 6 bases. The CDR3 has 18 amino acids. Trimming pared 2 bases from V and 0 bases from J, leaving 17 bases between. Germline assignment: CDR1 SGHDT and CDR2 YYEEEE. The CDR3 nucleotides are TGTGCCAGCAGCTTTTGGCGGGGCCAACTAACGAACACCGGGGAGCTGTTTTTT. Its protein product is CASSFWRGQLTNTGELFF.

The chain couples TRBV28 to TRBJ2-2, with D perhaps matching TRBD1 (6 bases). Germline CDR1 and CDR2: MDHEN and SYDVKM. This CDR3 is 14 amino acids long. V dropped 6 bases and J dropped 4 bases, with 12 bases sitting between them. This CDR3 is CASRAGVGTGELFF. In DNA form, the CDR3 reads TGTGCCAGCAGGGCAGGGGTAGGCACCGGGGAGCTGTTTTTT.

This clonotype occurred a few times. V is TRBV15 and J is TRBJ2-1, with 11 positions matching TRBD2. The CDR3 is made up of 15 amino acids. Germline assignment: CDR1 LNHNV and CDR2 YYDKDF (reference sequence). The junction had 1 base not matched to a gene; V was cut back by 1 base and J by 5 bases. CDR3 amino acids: CATSRGLAGHNEQFF. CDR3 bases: TGTGCCACCAGCAGAGGACTAGCGGGGCACAATGAGCAGTTCTTC.

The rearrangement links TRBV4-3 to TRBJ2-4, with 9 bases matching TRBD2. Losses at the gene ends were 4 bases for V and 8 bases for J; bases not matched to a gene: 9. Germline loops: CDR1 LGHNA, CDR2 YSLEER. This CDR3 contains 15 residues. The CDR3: CASSRRAGGRDIQYF. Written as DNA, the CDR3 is TGCGCCAGCAGCCGACGAGCGGGGGGTCGGGACATTCAGTACTTC.